This TCR beta chain was observed in a study of blood T cell repertoires in COVID-19 (dated by TCRdb to the early 2020s). About the investigation overall: The collaborator samples originated in the United States, Italy and Spain and spanned the acute and convalescent phases of COVID-19. Where HLA class I and class II types were available, the types were taken from metadata supplied by the sample provider, not from assay-based typing. The sample metadata nearly always contained a de-identified subject ID, COVID-19 status, age in years and sex. Subjects who had been exposed to COVID-19, were actively infected with it, or had recovered from it provided the deeply sampled blood TCRbeta repertoires that made up the dataset. The prospective study material was composed of cDNA or gDNA derived from T cells, B-cell-depleted T cells, or PBMCs. Samples were obtained from the ongoing ImmuneRACE study (first 160 participants) and from over 1,000 subjects provided by 6 global collaborators. A freely available public database, intended as a resource for researchers studying the immune response to SARS-CoV-2, is where the repertoires were released. Results the study describes overall, beyond this receptor: Clinical and demographic metadata were provided uncurated, with the amount varying by source and participant.

As for this clone: Its antigen is not yet known. No much larger clone is present one base from it, and per-base qualities are unavailable.

The immunoSEQ Assay, a bias-controlled multiplex PCR, was used to amplify TCRbeta CDR3 regions from genomic DNA. From the authors' description of their analysis: Nucleated cell counts per sample were estimated from amplification of reference gene primers within the assay. To quantify the absolute abundance of each unique TCRbeta CDR3 rearrangement, sequence reads were collapsed and filtered. For each sample, productive Simpson clonality was calculated by taking the square root of Simpson's diversity index across productive rearrangements. TCRdb mirrors the immuneACCESS table, restricted to in-frame sequences. Some clones are absent from its copies; in checked studies, under half trace to an unresolved V gene, and the reason for the others is unknown. The DNA was the basis for D and trimming; V, J and clone size are from that table. The sample table lists under 300,000 clones, approximately 90% of them with a count of one. Less than 3% of the sample is taken by the ten largest.

CDR1 and CDR2 were assigned from the germline V gene (reference sequence) as GTSNPN and SVGIG. V and J are trimmed by 2 bases and 4 bases, and the gene matches miss 18 bases of the junction. Taken from cysteine to phenylalanine, the CDR3 has 19 residues. Only the CDR3 portion is preserved as DNA: 57 bases, with reading frame beginning at the first base. Each collaborating institution followed its own protocols to collect whole blood in K2EDTA tubes. For TCRbeta analysis, collaborators shipped samples in one of three forms: frozen whole blood, isolated PBMCs, or DNA extracted from either of those sample types.

This sequence was found in a woman aged 25 to 39 with active or convalescent COVID-19. The chain is encoded by TRBV30 joined to TRBJ1-3; TRBD1 agrees with 9 junctional bases. The sequencing input was peripheral blood. The CDR3 has the sequence CAWSPKGWTGAIRGNTIYF. The nucleotide sequence reads TGTGCCTGGAGTCCAAAGGGCTGGACAGGGGCGATCAGGGGAAACACCATATATTTT.